This T cell receptor (beta chain) came from a study of regulatory T cells in long-lasting Graves disease. Looking at the study overall: Persistence in Graves' disease denoted antithyroid drug use beyond 5 years alongside positive TSH receptor antibodies.

Study-wide findings and caveats: With 2,500 to 3,500 shared public clonotypes, persistent patients exceeded new patients, who shared about a thousand. There were preferences for TRBV28, TRBJ1-2 and TRBJ2-5 in persistent disease. Because few samples were included, accuracy may have been lower.

Researchers made TCR beta libraries by using iRepertoire HTBI primers and running Arm-PCR on CDR3 regions. TCRdb used MiXCR to reprocess the multiplex PCR reads, holding one entry per CDR3 protein. This sample has about 470,000 distinct CDR3 sequences; less than 25% occur once, and the top ten carry 7.8%. This CDR3 comprises 15 residues. Looked up from germline, CDR1 is MNHGY and CDR2 is SVAAGI. Trimming left V 3 bases short and J 4 bases short, with 13 bases between. Time point of the sample: persistent/refractory GD, antithyroid drugs over 5 years with positive TRAb. Following extraction of RNA from PBMCs, that RNA was used to make the TCR library. In the case of this clonotype: Its matching antigen is unknown.

The TCR was taken from a female donor with Graves disease. The source material was peripheral blood mononuclear cells (PBMCs), sampled when the disease was refractory, from a patient treated with antithyroid drugs. V gene TRBV6-9 combines with J gene TRBJ1-3; D unresolved. CDR3 amino acids: CASSYSGDEGNTIYF. CDR3 DNA sequence: TGTGCCAGCAGTTACTCCGGGGATGAGGGAAACACCATATATTTT.